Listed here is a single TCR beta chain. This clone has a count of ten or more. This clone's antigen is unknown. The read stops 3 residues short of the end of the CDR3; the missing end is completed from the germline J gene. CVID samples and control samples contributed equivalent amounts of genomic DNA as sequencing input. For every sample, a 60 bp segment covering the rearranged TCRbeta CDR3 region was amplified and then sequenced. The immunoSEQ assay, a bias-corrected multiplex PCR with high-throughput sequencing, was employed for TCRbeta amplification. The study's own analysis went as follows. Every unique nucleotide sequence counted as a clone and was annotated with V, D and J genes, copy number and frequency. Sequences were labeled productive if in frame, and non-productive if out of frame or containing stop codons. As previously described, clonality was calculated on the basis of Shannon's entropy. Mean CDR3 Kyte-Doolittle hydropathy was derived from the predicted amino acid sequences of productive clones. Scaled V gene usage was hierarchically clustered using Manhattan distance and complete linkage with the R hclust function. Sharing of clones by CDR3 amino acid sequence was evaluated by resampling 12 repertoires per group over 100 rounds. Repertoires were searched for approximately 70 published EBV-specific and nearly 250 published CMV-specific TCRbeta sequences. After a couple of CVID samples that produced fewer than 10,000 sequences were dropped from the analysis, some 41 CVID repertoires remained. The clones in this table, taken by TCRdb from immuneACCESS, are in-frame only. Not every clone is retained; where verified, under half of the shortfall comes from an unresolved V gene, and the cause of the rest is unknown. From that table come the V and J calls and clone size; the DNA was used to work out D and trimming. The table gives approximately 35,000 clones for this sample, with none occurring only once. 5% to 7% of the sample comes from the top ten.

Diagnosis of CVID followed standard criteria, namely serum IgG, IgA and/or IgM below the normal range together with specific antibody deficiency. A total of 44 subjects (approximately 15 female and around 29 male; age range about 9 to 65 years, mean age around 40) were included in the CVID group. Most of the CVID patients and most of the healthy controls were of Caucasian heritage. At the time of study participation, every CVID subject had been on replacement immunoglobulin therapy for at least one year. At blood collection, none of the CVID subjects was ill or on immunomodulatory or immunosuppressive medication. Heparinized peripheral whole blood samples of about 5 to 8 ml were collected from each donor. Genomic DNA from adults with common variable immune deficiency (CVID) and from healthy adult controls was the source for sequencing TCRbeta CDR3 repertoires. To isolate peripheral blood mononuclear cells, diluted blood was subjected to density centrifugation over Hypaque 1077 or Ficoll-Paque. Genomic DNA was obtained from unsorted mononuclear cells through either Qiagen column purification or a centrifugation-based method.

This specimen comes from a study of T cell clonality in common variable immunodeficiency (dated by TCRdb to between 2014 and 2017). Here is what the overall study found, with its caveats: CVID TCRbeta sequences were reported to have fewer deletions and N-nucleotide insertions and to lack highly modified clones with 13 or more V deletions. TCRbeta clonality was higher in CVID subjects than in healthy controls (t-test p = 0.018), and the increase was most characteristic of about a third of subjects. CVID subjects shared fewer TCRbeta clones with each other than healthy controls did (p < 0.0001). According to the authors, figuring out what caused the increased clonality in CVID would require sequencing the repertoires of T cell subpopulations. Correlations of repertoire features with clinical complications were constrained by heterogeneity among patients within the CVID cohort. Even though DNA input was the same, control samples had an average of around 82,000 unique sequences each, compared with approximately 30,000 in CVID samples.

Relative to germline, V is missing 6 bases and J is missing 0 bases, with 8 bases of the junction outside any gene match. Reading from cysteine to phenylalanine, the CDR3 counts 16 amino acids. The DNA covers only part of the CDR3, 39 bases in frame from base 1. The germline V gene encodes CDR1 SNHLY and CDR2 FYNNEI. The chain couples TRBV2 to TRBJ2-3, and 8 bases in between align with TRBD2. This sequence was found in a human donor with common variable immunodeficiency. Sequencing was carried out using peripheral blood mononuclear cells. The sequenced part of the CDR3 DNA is TGTGCCAGCAGGGGTGCTAGCGGGCTAAGCACAGATACG. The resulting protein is CASRGASGLSTDT. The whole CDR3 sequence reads CASRGASGLSTDTQYF.